This record looks at one TCR beta chain sequence and its context. This sample stems from a study of T cell clones after liver transplantation. The CDR3 has 16 residues. Germline V CDR1 and CDR2: MNHEY, SVGAGI. V gave up 2 bases and J gave up 3 bases; unmatched junction bases: 5. Sequenced by immunoSEQ multiplex PCR; TCRdb stores in-frame clones only, minus some. The sample holds around 100,000 clones, roughly four fifths seen once. Source: CD4+ T cells from blood, taken around 4 years after liver transplant. V is TRBV6-5 and J is TRBJ1-5; TRBD1 matches at 9 bases. The sequence was collected from a human patient who received a liver transplant. A subset of T cells may come from the graft donor. CDR3 protein: CASSYPGQGNNQPQHF. The DNA for the CDR3 is TGTGCCAGCAGTTACCCCGGACAGGGGAACAATCAGCCCCAGCATTTT.